The T cell receptor (beta chain) under discussion was sequenced for a study of OX40 agonist ivuxolimab in advanced cancers. The overall study: While on treatment, patients had intravenous ivuxolimab at 0.01 to 10 mg/kg every 2 weeks. In three patients, partial responses were observed, one with hepatocellular carcinoma and two with cutaneous melanoma.

Findings of the study overall: The study observed clonal expansion of CD4+ and CD8+ blood T cells by week 6 at 0.1 to 3.0 mg/kg.

A note on this clone: As yet, its antigen is unknown.

Generated by immunoSEQ multiplex PCR, the TCRdb table keeps only in-frame clones and is missing some. The sample carries roughly 49,000 clones, 80% to 90% recorded once. CDR3 length equals 15 residues. V lost 4 bases and J lost 0, with 13 bases in between. In germline, CDR1 is MNHNS, CDR2 SASEGT. The specimen comprised CD4+ or CD8+ T cells sorted from blood, sampled in a trial of the OX40 agonist ivuxolimab. The receptor was isolated from an adult with an advanced solid tumor such as melanoma, head and neck, liver or kidney cancer. The chain employs TRBV6-1 and TRBJ2-7, with D unresolved. The CDR3 here is CASSVPASGSYEQYF. CDR3 coding DNA: TGTGCCAGCAGTGTCCCGGCCAGTGGCTCCTACGAGCAGTACTTC.